A single sample gave rise to the 10 T cell receptor beta chains below, sequenced in a study of siplizumab effects on memory and regulatory T cells (dated by TCRdb to the late 2010s). The library was generated by the immunoSEQ multiplex PCR assay. The source is immuneACCESS, and TCRdb retained only in-frame sequences with V and J called. Part of the clones is not carried over; for the studies checked, unresolved V genes explain less than half of this, and the remainder is unexplained. This sample has some 87,000 clones in its table, and about 90% of those were observed once. Together, the top ten hold about 16% of the sample. Sequencing was performed on CD4+ T cells sorted from blood. The origin of the receptors is a human donor in good health.

The chain couples TRBV5-1 to TRBJ2-5; tentatively, D is TRBD1 (6 bases). CDR1 and CDR2 (germline): SGHRS, YFSETQ. Deletions cut 4 bases from V and 7 bases from J, with 17 bases between. The CDR3 runs to 14 residues. The CDR3 protein is CASSRGEGVVTQYF. In nucleotides, the CDR3 is TGCGCCAGCAGCAGGGGAGAGGGGGTGGTGACCCAGTACTTC.

This chain uses TRBV29-1 with TRBJ1-5; D is perhaps TRBD1 (5 bases). The length of the CDR3 is 14 residues. Per the germline V gene, CDR1 is SQVTM and CDR2 is ANQGSEA. V was pared by 8 bases and J by 4 bases, with 18 bases between. CDR3 protein: CSTWGGEMNQPQHF. CDR3 DNA: TGCAGCACCTGGGGAGGGGAGATGAATCAGCCCCAGCATTTT.

This chain connects TRBV6-5 to TRBJ2-1; the D call may be TRBD1 or TRBD2 (5 bases each). CDR3 length: 11 residues. CDR1 MNHEY and CDR2 SVGAGI come from the germline V gene. V was shortened by 6 bases and J by 10 bases, with 10 bases between the two germline ends. CDR3 nucleotide sequence: TGTGCCAGCAGGAGGGGTGTCGAGCAGTTCTTC. Protein product: CASRRGVEQFF.

This clone was picked up one time. This chain links TRBV14 with TRBJ2-1; D is perhaps TRBD2 (6 bases). This CDR3 contains 17 residues. In germline, CDR1 is SGHDN, CDR2 FVKESK. Trimming took off 3 bases at V and 5 bases at J, with 20 bases between the two ends. The CDR3 sequence: CASSHLRGGVVNNEQFF. The CDR3 DNA reads as TGTGCCAGCAGCCATCTCCGGGGAGGCGTGGTAAACAATGAGCAGTTCTTC.

This clone was detected only a few times. The CDR3 DNA is TGTGCCAGCAGTGTCGGTCAATTGAACACTGAAGCTTTCTTT. Translating it yields CASSVGQLNTEAFF. The genes are TRBV6-1 and TRBJ1-1; no reliable D call. The CDR3 has 14 residues. Germline V gene lookup returns CDR1 MNHNS and CDR2 SASEGT. The ends were cut back, 4 bases at V and 0 bases at J, with 9 bases in the middle.

The chain recombines TRBV7-2 with TRBJ2-1; D ambiguous. The V end lost 0 bases, the J end lost 0 bases, and 6 bases lay between the germline ends. The germline V gene encodes CDR1 SGHTA and CDR2 FQGNSA. The CDR3 contains 15 residues. The CDR3 loop reads CASSLAANSYNEQFF. CDR3 bases: TGTGCCAGCAGCTTAGCGGCTAACTCCTACAATGAGCAGTTCTTC. Using reference TRBV7-2 and TRBJ2-1 for the parts outside the CDR3, the full variable domain is GAGVSQSPSNKVTEKGKDVELRCDPISGHTALYWYRQSLGQGLEFLIYFQGNSAPDKSGLPSDRFSAERTGGSVSTLTIQRTQQEDSAVYLCASSLAANSYNEQFFGPGTRLTVL.

This chain uses TRBV2 with TRBJ1-1, with 10 bases matching TRBD1. V shed 0 bases, J shed 0 bases, and the junction held 4 bases outside the gene matches. In germline, CDR1 is SNHLY, CDR2 FYNNEI. This CDR3 contains 17 residues. The CDR3 protein is CASSEAGTGVMNTEAFF. CDR3 in DNA: TGTGCCAGCAGTGAAGCGGGGACAGGGGTGATGAACACTGAAGCTTTCTTT.

This clone was recorded only once. The chain employs TRBV5-1 and TRBJ2-1; D remains ambiguous. The CDR3 extends over 11 amino acids. Trimming pared 4 bases from V and 10 bases from J, leaving 9 bases between. From germline, CDR1 is SGHRS and CDR2 YFSETQ. CDR3 bases: TGCGCCAGCAGCCTCGCTTGGGAGCAGTTCTTC. Amino acids: CASSLAWEQFF.

The chain is built from TRBV5-6 and TRBJ1-5; D unclear. This CDR3 has 15 amino acids. Trimming took off 2 bases at V and 0 bases at J, with 9 bases between the two ends. Germline lookup yields CDR1 SGHDT and CDR2 YYEEEE. Here the CDR3 DNA reads TGTGCCAGCAGCTTTTGGTCAAATAGCAATCAGCCCCAGCATTTT. Translated, it gives CASSFWSNSNQPQHF.

The CDR3 spells CASSFSGNGVDTQYF. The CDR3 DNA reads TGTGCCAGCAGTTTTAGCGGGAATGGCGTAGATACGCAGTATTTT. The chain links TRBV2 to TRBJ2-3; 8 bases are a match to TRBD2. Germline lookup yields CDR1 SNHLY and CDR2 FYNNEI. The J segment lost 5 bases and the V segment lost 5 bases, leaving 9 bases of the junction unmatched. The CDR3 contains 15 residues. The entire variable domain, with the rest obtained from reference TRBV2 and TRBJ2-3, is as follows: EPEVTQTPSHQVTQMGQEVILRCVPISNHLYFYWYRQILGQKVEFLVSFYNNEISEKSEIFDDQFSVERPDGSNFTLKIRSTKLEDSAMYFCASSFSGNGVDTQYFGPGTRLTVL.